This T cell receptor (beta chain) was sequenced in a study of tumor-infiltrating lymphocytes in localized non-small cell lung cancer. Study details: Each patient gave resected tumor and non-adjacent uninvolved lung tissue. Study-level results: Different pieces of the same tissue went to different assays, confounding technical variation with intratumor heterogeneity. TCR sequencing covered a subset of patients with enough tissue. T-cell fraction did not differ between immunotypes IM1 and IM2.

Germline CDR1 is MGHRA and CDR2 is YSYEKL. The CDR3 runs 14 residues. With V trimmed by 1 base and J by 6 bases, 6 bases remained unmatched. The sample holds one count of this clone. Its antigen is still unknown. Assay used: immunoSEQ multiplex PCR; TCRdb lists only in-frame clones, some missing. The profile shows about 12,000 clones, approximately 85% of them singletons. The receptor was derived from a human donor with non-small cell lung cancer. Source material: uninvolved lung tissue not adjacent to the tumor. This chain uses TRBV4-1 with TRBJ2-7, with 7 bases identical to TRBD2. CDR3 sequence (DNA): TGCGCCAGCAGCCAAGGGGAGGGAACGCGCGAGCAGTACTTC. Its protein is CASSQGEGTREQYF.